Presented here are 19 T cell receptor beta chains from one specimen sequenced in a study of blood T cell repertoires in COVID-19 (dated by TCRdb to the early 2020s). Library preparation was by the immunoSEQ multiplex PCR assay. In its TCRdb copy, this immuneACCESS table keeps in-frame sequences only and misses some clones. Where compared with another copy, unresolved V genes explain less than half of these, and the others have no known cause. The sample records a few hundred thousand clones, 70% to 90% of which are singletons. 4.1% of the sample belongs to the ten largest clones. Material: peripheral blood. Every receptor here comes from a woman in her forties or fifties with active or convalescent COVID-19.

The chain has TRBV6-1 and TRBJ1-1; perhaps TRBD1 as D (6 bases). The CDR3 has 14 amino acids. Germline V CDR1 and CDR2: MNHNS, SASEGT. V was trimmed by 2 bases and J by 4 bases, leaving 11 bases between them. Here the CDR3 reads CASSEQGKATEAFF. CDR3 nucleotide sequence: TGTGCCAGCAGTGAACAGGGGAAGGCCACTGAAGCTTTCTTT.

The J gene is TRBJ2-1, the V gene TRBV7-9; 7 nucleotides align to TRBD2. This CDR3 has 18 amino acids. The V segment lost 1 base and the J segment 8 bases; nucleotides outside the gene matches: 17. Germline CDR1 reads SEHNR; CDR2 reads FQNEAQ (reference sequence). The DNA of the CDR3 is TGTGCCAGCAGCTTAGGGGGCTTGGGGAGGGCCTCAATCCATGAGCAGTTCTTC. Translation gives CASSLGGLGRASIHEQFF.

With respect to this clone: An end of the junction differs from the germline gene, which may be a read error. The V call is TRBV7-9, the J call TRBJ2-7, with D hard to call. This CDR3 has 11 amino acids. Germline V gene sequence: CDR1 SEHNR, CDR2 FQNEAQ (reference sequence). The CDR3 DNA follows: TGTGCCAGCAGCTCCGATCCGCCAGGATCCTTC. Encoded protein: CASSSDPPGSF.

This chain connects TRBV28 to TRBJ2-4; weak D call: TRBD1 (6 bases). Germline V gene data show CDR1 as MDHEN and CDR2 as SYDVKM. This CDR3 contains 12 residues. Trimming left V 6 bases short and J 12 bases short, with 15 bases between. This chain's CDR3 is CASSFTGRSQYF. In nucleotides, the CDR3 is TGTGCCAGCAGCTTTACAGGGCGATCTCAGTACTTC.

V gene TRBV24-1 combines with J gene TRBJ2-1; unclear D gene. This CDR3 comprises 13 residues. Germline CDR1 is KGHDR and CDR2 is SFDVKD. The V and J ends lost 4 bases and 6 bases respectively, with 9 bases between them. Here the CDR3 reads CATSDFRRNEQFF. The CDR3 region has the DNA TGTGCCACCAGTGACTTCAGGCGCAATGAGCAGTTCTTC.

This rearrangement joins TRBV28 to TRBJ2-7; 8 positions agree with TRBD1. Per germline, CDR1 MDHEN and CDR2 SYDVKM. The CDR3 is 11 amino acids. The trim removed 4 bases at V and 9 bases at J, leaving 2 bases unmatched. CDR3 sequence reads: CASSSGQVQYF. The CDR3 nucleotides are TGTGCCAGCAGTTCGGGACAGGTGCAGTACTTC.

The CDR3 nucleotides read TGTGCCAGCAGCTTAGTCCCGACAGGGGGCGGTTCACCCCTCCACTTT. Translated: CASSLVPTGGGSPLHF. The V gene is TRBV7-2, the J gene TRBJ1-6, with 10 positions matching TRBD1. This CDR3 comprises 16 residues. V lost 1 base and J lost 9; bases outside the gene matches: 6. CDR1 and CDR2 (germline): SGHTA, FQGNSA. Based on the CDR3 plus reference TRBV7-2 and TRBJ1-6, the full variable domain is GAGVSQSPSNKVTEKGKDVELRCDPISGHTALYWYRQSLGQGLEFLIYFQGNSAPDKSGLPSDRFSAERTGGSVSTLTIQRTQQEDSAVYLCASSLVPTGGGSPLHFGNGTRLTVT.

The chain joins TRBV4-1 to TRBJ2-3, with D maybe TRBD2 (6 bases). V lost 2 bases and J lost 8, with 20 bases in between. CDR3 length: 16 amino acids. Germline CDR1 is MGHRA and CDR2 is YSYEKL. CDR3 loop: CASSQPRGRGGLTQYF. The CDR3 DNA reads TGCGCCAGCAGCCAACCACGGGGGAGAGGCGGGCTTACGCAGTATTTT.

The V gene is TRBV25-1, the J gene TRBJ1-1, with 9 bases that match TRBD1. The ends lost 4 bases at V and 0 bases at J; junction bases unmatched: 3. From germline, CDR1 is MGHDK and CDR2 SYGVNS. This CDR3 is built from 15 residues. The CDR3 DNA reads as TGTGCCAGCAGTGTCGGACAGGGGTTGAACACTGAAGCTTTCTTT. This gives the protein CASSVGQGLNTEAFF.

The rearrangement uses TRBV7-2 and TRBJ2-1; 13 bases agree with TRBD2. Germline values: CDR1 SGHTA, CDR2 FQGNSA. The CDR3 is 19 amino acids. V gave up 5 bases and J gave up 0 bases; unmatched junction bases: 10. The CDR3 region has the DNA TGTGCCAGCAGCCCCTGGACTAGCGGGAGACCTAGCTCCTACAATGAGCAGTTCTTC. Amino acids: CASSPWTSGRPSSYNEQFF.

The rearrangement uses TRBV19 and TRBJ1-1; the D is unclear. Trimming cost V 3 bases and J 0 bases, with 14 bases left between them. Germline V CDR1 and CDR2: LNHDA, SQIVND (reference sequence). This CDR3 comprises 16 residues. CDR3 residues: CASSIDNGRVNTEAFF. In DNA, the CDR3 is TGTGCCAGTAGTATCGATAACGGGCGGGTGAACACTGAAGCTTTCTTT.

The rearrangement joins TRBV2 to TRBJ2-7; possibly TRBD1 for D (5 bases). This CDR3 comprises 14 residues. Germline lookup yields CDR1 SNHLY and CDR2 FYNNEI. The ends were cut back, 6 bases at V and 5 bases at J, with 17 bases in the middle. The CDR3 nucleotides are TGTGCCAGCAGAGCAGGGTTTTCGCTCCACGAGCAGTACTTC. The encoded protein is CASRAGFSLHEQYF.

The chain joins TRBV9 to TRBJ1-1; 8 nucleotides agree with TRBD1. The junction had 13 bases not matched to a gene; V was cut back by 4 bases and J by 2 bases. The CDR3 totals 17 residues. Germline CDR1 SGDLS, CDR2 YYNGEE. The CDR3 DNA sequence: TGTGCCAGCAGCTTGGGGGCAGGGGGCACCAGAAACACTGAAGCTTTCTTT. This translates into CASSLGAGGTRNTEAFF.

The CDR3 spells CASSPRLAGGSYNEQFF. In DNA form, the CDR3 reads TGTGCCAGCAGCCCCAGACTAGCCGGGGGCTCCTACAATGAGCAGTTCTTC. The V and J genes are TRBV5-5 and TRBJ2-1; TRBD2 aligns across 7 bases. This CDR3 region has 17 residues. J gave up 0 bases and V 4 bases, and 10 bases lay outside the gene matches. Germline CDR1 SGHKS, CDR2 YYEKEE (reference sequence). The whole variable domain, filled in from reference TRBV5-5 and TRBJ2-1, reads DAGVTQSPTHLIKTRGQQVTLRCSPISGHKSVSWYQQVLGQGPQFIFQYYEKEERGRGNFPDRFSARQFPNYSSELNVNALLLGDSALYLCASSPRLAGGSYNEQFFGPGTRLTVL.

The chain is built from TRBV18 and TRBJ1-2; D not certain. Germline V gives CDR1 KGHSH, CDR2 LQKENI. The CDR3 has 17 residues. V was shortened by 2 bases and J by 1 base, with 17 bases between the two germline ends. CDR3 loop: CASSPIGYPRLNYGYTF. CDR3 nucleotide sequence: TGTGCCAGCTCACCAATAGGTTATCCACGACTTAACTATGGCTACACCTTC.

Details on this clone: Other nucleotide sequences from this sample produce the same CDR3. The chain links TRBV6-1 to TRBJ1-1, with D tentatively TRBD1 (5 bases). Trimming cost V 2 bases and J 1 base, with 5 bases left between them. The CDR3 covers 13 residues. Germline V gene lookup returns CDR1 MNHNS and CDR2 SASEGT. The CDR3 DNA sequence: TGTGCCAGCAGTGAAACAGGGAACACTGAAGCTTTCTTT. Amino acids: CASSETGNTEAFF.

This chain uses TRBV11-2 with TRBJ2-5; TRBD2 matches at 11 bases. This CDR3 is built from 16 residues. With V trimmed by 4 bases and J by 5 bases, 9 bases remained unmatched. Germline CDR1 SGHAT, CDR2 FQNNGV. The CDR3 DNA reads as TGTGCCAGCAGCTCTGGGAGACTAGCGGGACTTGAGACCCAGTACTTC. It is translated as CASSSGRLAGLETQYF. Variable domain in full (rest from reference TRBV11-2 and TRBJ2-5): EAGVAQSPRYKIIEKRQSVAFWCNPISGHATLYWYQQILGQGPKLLIQFQNNGVVDDSQLPKDRFSAERLKGVDSTLKIQPAKLEDSAVYLCASSSGRLAGLETQYFGPGTRLLVL.

Concerning this clone itself: At the DNA level, this CDR3 is encoded by other sequences in the same sample as well. This chain joins TRBV9 and TRBJ2-1, with 9 bases identical to TRBD1. From germline, CDR1 is SGDLS and CDR2 YYNGEE. The CDR3 runs to 15 residues. Unmatched junction bases numbered 1, after V lost 2 bases and J lost 1 base. In DNA form, the CDR3 reads TGTGCCAGCAGCGTGGGACAGGGTTCCTACAATGAGCAGTTCTTC. Its translation is CASSVGQGSYNEQFF. Combining the CDR3 with reference TRBV9 and TRBJ2-1 gives the whole variable domain DSGVTQTPKHLITATGQRVTLRCSPRSGDLSVYWYQQSLDQGLQFLIQYYNGEERAKGNILERFSAQQFPDLHSELNLSSLELGDSALYFCASSVGQGSYNEQFFGPGTRLTVL.

The J gene is TRBJ2-1, the V gene TRBV24-1, with 8 bases matching TRBD1. Unmatched junction bases numbered 11, after V lost 4 bases and J lost 4 bases. This CDR3 spans 17 amino acids. The V gene's germline CDR1 is KGHDR and CDR2 SFDVKD. In nucleotides, the CDR3 is TGTGCCACCAGTGACCATACAGGGGGGCTCGGGTACAATGAGCAGTTCTTC. Translation: CATSDHTGGLGYNEQFF.